Each of the 10 T cell receptor beta chains below was sequenced from the same sample in a study of shared clonotypes between healthy human individuals. Here immunoSEQ multiplex PCR was the method, and the copy in TCRdb shows in-frame clones only, minus some. The sample consists of some 2,500,000 clones, 85% to 95% of them appearing once. The specimen was naive CD4+ T cells from PBMCs. Subset described: CD45RA+ positively selected. These receptors originate from a man younger than 35 in good health. Some clones in this sample may be carry-over from other donors' samples.

Written as DNA, the CDR3 is TGTGCCAGCAGCTTGCTTTCAACTAATGAAAAACTGTTTTTT. Translated: CASSLLSTNEKLFF. The genes are TRBV5-5 and TRBJ1-4; D unresolved. V lost 1 base, J lost 0 bases, and 4 bases lay in between. Germline CDR1 reads SGHKS; CDR2 reads YYEKEE (reference sequence). There are 14 residues in the CDR3.

This clone was counted a single time. This rearrangement joins TRBV19 to TRBJ2-5; D may correspond to TRBD1 or TRBD2 (6 bases each). The germline V and J ends were trimmed by 1 base and 1 base, with 13 bases remaining between them. The CDR3 extends over 16 amino acids. Per germline, CDR1 LNHDA and CDR2 SQIVND (reference sequence). The CDR3 is CASSIVTGAPQETQYF. In nucleotides, the CDR3 is TGTGCCAGTAGTATAGTAACGGGGGCCCCCCAAGAGACCCAGTACTTC.

The chain combines TRBV6-6 with TRBJ2-1, with 8 bases aligning to TRBD1. Germline values: CDR1 MNHNY, CDR2 SVGAGI (reference sequence). This CDR3 comprises 15 residues. The junction had 4 bases not matched to a gene; V was cut back by 5 bases and J by 1 base. DNA of the CDR3: TGTGCCAGCAGTCAAACAGGGGGTTCCTACAATGAGCAGTTCTTC. Translation: CASSQTGGSYNEQFF.

Comments on this clone: Different DNA sequences within this sample yield the same CDR3. The chain combines TRBV2 with TRBJ2-2; D uncertain. CDR1 is SNHLY and CDR2 is FYNNEI in the germline V gene. The V and J ends lost 5 bases and 3 bases respectively, with 4 bases between them. This CDR3 comprises 12 residues. CDR3 nucleotide sequence: TGTGCCAGCAGTCCCCACACCGGGGAGCTGTTTTTT. It encodes CASSPHTGELFF.

The chain couples TRBV6-5 to TRBJ2-2, with 9 bases that match TRBD1. This CDR3 has 15 residues. Germline V gives CDR1 MNHEY, CDR2 SVGAGI. Trimming cost V 4 bases and J 5 bases; bases outside gene matches: 5. The CDR3: CASSSGQGRTGELFF. As DNA, the CDR3 is TGTGCCAGCAGTTCGGGACAGGGTCGAACCGGGGAGCTGTTTTTT.

The rearrangement joins TRBV6-5 to TRBJ1-2; the D gene is possibly TRBD1 (5 bases). The V gene lost 7 bases and the J gene lost 3 bases, with 12 bases spanning the gap. Germline assignment: CDR1 MNHEY and CDR2 SVGAGI. The CDR3 loop spans 13 amino acids. The CDR3 is CASTPGTYYGYTF. Here the CDR3 DNA reads TGTGCCAGCACCCCCGGGACGTACTATGGCTACACCTTC.

This clone appeared a single time. This rearrangement joins TRBV28 to TRBJ1-1; 7 bases agree with TRBD1. This CDR3 spans 16 amino acids. The germline V gene has CDR1 MDHEN and CDR2 SYDVKM. V dropped 8 bases and J dropped 1; count of bases not matched to a gene: 13. DNA of the CDR3: TGTGCCAGCTTTTTACAGGGGCGCCCGCCGAACACTGAAGCTTTCTTT. The encoded protein is CASFLQGRPPNTEAFF.

V and J are TRBV18 and TRBJ2-3; D remains unclear. Germline loops: CDR1 KGHSH, CDR2 LQKENI. The CDR3 has 16 residues. V lost 0 bases to trimming and J lost 6 bases, with 16 bases between them. In nucleotides, the CDR3 is TGTGCCAGCTCACCACCGGGCCCGATAAAGTCGGATACGCAGTATTTT. Its translation: CASSPPGPIKSDTQYF. The whole variable domain, remainder taken from reference TRBV18 and TRBJ2-3, is NAGVMQNPRHLVRRRGQEARLRCSPMKGHSHVYWYRQLPEEGLKFMVYLQKENIIDESGMPKERFSAEFPKEGPSILRIQQVVRGDSAAYFCASSPPGPIKSDTQYFGPGTRLTVL.

About this clone itself: The same CDR3 is also encoded by other DNA sequences in this sample. The chain is built from TRBV9 and TRBJ2-3, with D tentatively TRBD1 or TRBD2 (5 bases each). Germline V gene lookup returns CDR1 SGDLS and CDR2 YYNGEE. Trimming removed 2 bases at V and 0 bases at J, with 13 bases between. This CDR3 has 16 residues. CDR3 bases: TGTGCCAGCAGCGTCACCGGGACGGCTAGCACAGATACGCAGTATTTT. Protein product: CASSVTGTASTDTQYF.

The gene calls are TRBV7-9 and TRBJ1-5; the match to TRBD1 covers 9 bases. The junction had 5 bases not matched to a gene; V was cut back by 5 bases and J by 6 bases. Germline V gene sequence: CDR1 SEHNR, CDR2 FQNEAQ (reference sequence). The CDR3 extends over 14 amino acids. The CDR3 nucleotides read TGTGCCAGCAGCGAACAGGGGGCGGTTCAGCCCCAGCATTTT. This codes for CASSEQGAVQPQHF.